This entry describes one TCR beta chain. Antigen unknown. Germline lookup yields CDR1 SGHRS and CDR2 YFSETQ. The CDR3 has 14 residues. V was shortened by 8 bases and J by 0 bases, with 15 bases between the two germline ends. Libraries were prepared by immunoSEQ multiplex PCR; TCRdb keeps only in-frame clonotypes and omits some of them. Of tens of thousands of clones listed, 75% to 90% are singletons. These data belong to a study of OX40 agonist ivuxolimab in advanced cancers. Study-level background: The patients got ivuxolimab, which is an agonistic anti-OX40 (CD134) antibody. Averaging about 60 years in age, with a range of roughly 23 to 80, the cohort was approximately 84% male.

Notes on the study in general: Expanded peripheral T-cell antigen specificity went undetermined. In a subset of nonresponders, normalized T-cell clonal expansion was also low.

Specimen: CD4+ or CD8+ T cells sorted from blood, collected in a trial of the OX40 agonist ivuxolimab. V usage is TRBV5-1 and J usage is TRBJ2-7; unclear D gene. This receptor was obtained from an adult with an advanced solid tumor such as melanoma, head and neck, liver or kidney cancer. The CDR3 loop reads CASKMTESSYEQYF. The CDR3 DNA reads TGCGCCAGTAAGATGACGGAGAGCTCCTACGAGCAGTACTTC. The complete variable domain, with remaining parts taken from reference TRBV5-1 and TRBJ2-7, reads KAGVTQTPRYLIKTRGQQVTLSCSPISGHRSVSWYQQTPGQGLQFLFEYFSETQRNKGNFPGRFSGRQFSNSRSEMNVSTLELGDSALYLCASKMTESSYEQYFGPGTRLTVT.